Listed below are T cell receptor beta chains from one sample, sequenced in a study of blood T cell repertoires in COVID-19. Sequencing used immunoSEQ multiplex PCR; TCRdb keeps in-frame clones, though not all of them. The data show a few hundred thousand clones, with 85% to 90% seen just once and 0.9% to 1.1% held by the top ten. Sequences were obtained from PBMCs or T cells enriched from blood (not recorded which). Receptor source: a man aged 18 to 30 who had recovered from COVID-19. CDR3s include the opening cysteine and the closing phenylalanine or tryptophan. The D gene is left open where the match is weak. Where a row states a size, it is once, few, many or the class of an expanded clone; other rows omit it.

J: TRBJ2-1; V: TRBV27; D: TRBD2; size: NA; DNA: TGTGCCAGCAGTCCCACCGGACTAGGCTCCTACAATGAGCAGTTCTTC; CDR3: CASSPTGLGSYNEQFF
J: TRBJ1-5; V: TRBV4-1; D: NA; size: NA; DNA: TGCGCCAGCAGCCAAGACGTTTTCAGGGCCCGTCAGCCCCAGCATTTT; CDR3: CASSQDVFRARQPQHF
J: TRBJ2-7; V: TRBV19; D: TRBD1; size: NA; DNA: TGTGCCAGTAGTATTGCAGGGGGCGAATACGAGCAGTACTTC; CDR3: CASSIAGGEYEQYF
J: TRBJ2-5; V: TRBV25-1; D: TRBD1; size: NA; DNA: TGTGCCAGCAGTGAATATCGGGACAGGGCAAGGACCCAGTACTTC; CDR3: CASSEYRDRARTQYF
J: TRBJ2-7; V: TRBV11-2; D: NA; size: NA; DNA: TGTGCCAGCAGCTTAGACGGCTACGAGCAGTACTTC; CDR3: CASSLDGYEQYF
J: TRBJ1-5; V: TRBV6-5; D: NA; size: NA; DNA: TGTGCCAGCAGTTACTCGAGGGCTGCACGGGATCAGCCCCAGCATTTT; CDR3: CASSYSRAARDQPQHF
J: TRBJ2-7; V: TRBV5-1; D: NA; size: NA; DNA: TGCGCCAGCAGCTTGGTTACCAGCGGAAACTACGAGCAGTACTTC; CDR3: CASSLVTSGNYEQYF
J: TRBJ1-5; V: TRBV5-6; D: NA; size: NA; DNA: TGTGCCAGCAGCTTGGGCCAGGGTGGTTGGCCCCAGCATTTT; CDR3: CASSLGQGGWPQHF
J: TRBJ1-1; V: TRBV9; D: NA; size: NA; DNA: TGTGCCAGCGGAGGGCCCCGCCTCGATGAAGCTTTCTTT; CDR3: CASGGPRLDEAFF
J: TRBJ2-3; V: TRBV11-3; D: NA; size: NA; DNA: TGTGCCAGCAGCTTAGGAGGGTCAGATACGCAGTATTTT; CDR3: CASSLGGSDTQYF
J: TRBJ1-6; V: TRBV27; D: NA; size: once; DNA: TGTGCCAGCAGTTTAGAGGGTGGTAATAATTCACCCCTCCACTTT; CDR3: CASSLEGGNNSPLHF
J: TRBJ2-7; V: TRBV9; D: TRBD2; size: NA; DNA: TGTGCCAGCAGCGTAGGTGGTAGCGGGAGTGTTTACGAGCAGTACTTC; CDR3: CASSVGGSGSVYEQYF
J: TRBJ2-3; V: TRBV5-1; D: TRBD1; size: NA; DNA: TGCGCCAGCACCCTGGACACAGGGGCAGATACGCAGTATTTT; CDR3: CASTLDTGADTQYF
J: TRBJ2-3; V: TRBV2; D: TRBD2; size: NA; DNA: TGTGCCAGCAGTGACGTACCTACTGTAGCGGGAGGCACAGATACGCAGTATTTT; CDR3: CASSDVPTVAGGTDTQYF
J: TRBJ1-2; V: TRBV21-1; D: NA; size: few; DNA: TGTGCCAGCAGCAAGGAGGGCAGGCGGCTGGATGGCTACACCTTC; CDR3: CASSKEGRRLDGYTF
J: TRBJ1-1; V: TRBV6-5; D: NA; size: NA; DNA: TGTGCCAGCAGTTACTCGACCAGGGGCCCCGGGGAAGCTTTCTTT; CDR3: CASSYSTRGPGEAFF
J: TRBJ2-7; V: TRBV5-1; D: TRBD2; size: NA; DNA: TGCGCCAGCACCGGGGGAGCGGGAGGGCCTTACGAGCAGTACTTC; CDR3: CASTGGAGGPYEQYF
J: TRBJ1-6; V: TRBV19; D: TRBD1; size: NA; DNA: TGTGCCAGTAGTACTGCTCAGGGGGCTCGTAATTCACCCCTCCACTTT; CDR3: CASSTAQGARNSPLHF
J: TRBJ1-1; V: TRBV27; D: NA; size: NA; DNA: TGTGCCAGCAGTTTATCGGGGGGGGTCACTGAAGCTTTCTTT; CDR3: CASSLSGGVTEAFF
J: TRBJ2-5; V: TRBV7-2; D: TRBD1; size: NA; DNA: TGTGCCAGCAGCTTCAGACAGGGGATAGAGACCCAGTACTTC; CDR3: CASSFRQGIETQYF
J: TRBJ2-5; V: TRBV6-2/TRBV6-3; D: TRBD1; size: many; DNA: TGTGCCAGCAGTACGACAGGGTTAGAGACCCAGTACTTC; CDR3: CASSTTGLETQYF
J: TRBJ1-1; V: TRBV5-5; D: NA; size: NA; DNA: TGTGCCAGCATTAAGGGACAAGTGAACACTGAAGCTTTCTTT; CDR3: CASIKGQVNTEAFF
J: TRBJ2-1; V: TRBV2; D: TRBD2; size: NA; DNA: TGTGCCAGCAGTGGTTCGGGGGGGTACAATGAGCAGTTCTTC; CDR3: CASSGSGGYNEQFF
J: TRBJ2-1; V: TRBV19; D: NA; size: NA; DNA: TGTGCCAGTAGTATACAGGGTTCCCACAATGAGCAGTTCTTC; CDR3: CASSIQGSHNEQFF
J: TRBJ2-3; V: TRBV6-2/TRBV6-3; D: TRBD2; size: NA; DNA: TGTGCCAGCAGTTACGGGAGCGGGGGGGTAGATACGCAGTATTTT; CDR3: CASSYGSGGVDTQYF
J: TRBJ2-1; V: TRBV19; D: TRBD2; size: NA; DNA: TGTGCCAGTAGGGATAGGGGCGGGGGAAGTTACAATGAGCAGTTCTTC; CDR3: CASRDRGGGSYNEQFF
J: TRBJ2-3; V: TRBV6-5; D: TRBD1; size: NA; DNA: TGTGCCAGCAGCCGGGGGACAGGGGTCACAGATACGCAGTATTTT; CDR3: CASSRGTGVTDTQYF
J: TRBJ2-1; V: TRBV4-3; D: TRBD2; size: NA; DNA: TGCGCCAGCAGCCAGGAGTTCCCCCAACTAGCGGTTCGGGAGCAGTTCTTC; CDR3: CASSQEFPQLAVREQFF
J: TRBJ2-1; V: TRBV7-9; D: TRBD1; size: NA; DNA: TGTGCCAGCAGCCACAGACAGGGGGGCAATGAGCAGTTCTTC; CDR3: CASSHRQGGNEQFF
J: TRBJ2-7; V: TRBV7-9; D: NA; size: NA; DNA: TGTGCCAGCAGCTTAGGTCCTAACTACGAGCAGTACTTC; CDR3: CASSLGPNYEQYF
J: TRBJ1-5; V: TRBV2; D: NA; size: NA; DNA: TGTGCCAGCAGCCAGGGGTCCCCTGGGGTAAATCAGCCCCAGCATTTT; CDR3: CASSQGSPGVNQPQHF
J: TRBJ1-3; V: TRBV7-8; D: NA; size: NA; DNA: TGTGCCAGCAGCTTAGAAGGGAGGCCTGGAAACACCATATATTTT; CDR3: CASSLEGRPGNTIYF
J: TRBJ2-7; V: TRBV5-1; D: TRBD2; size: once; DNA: TGCGCCAGCTCCCTTGGTAGCGGGAGATTATACGAGCAGTACTTC; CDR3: CASSLGSGRLYEQYF
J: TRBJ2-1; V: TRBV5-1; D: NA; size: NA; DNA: TGCGCCAGCAGCTCGGACACGGGTGCCTACAATGAGCAGTTCTTC; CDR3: CASSSDTGAYNEQFF